The 27 T cell receptor beta chains reported below all come from one sample, sequenced in a study of CD8+ T cells in alopecia areata. Once RNA had been extracted, it was reverse transcribed into cDNA to act as the sequencing template. Only in-frame clones appear in the TCRdb table, and some are missing; sequencing was by immunoSEQ multiplex PCR. The sample yields about 300,000 clones, without any singletons. Combined cutaneous lymph node cells underwent sorting by CD4, CD8alpha, NKG2D, NKG2ACE and additional markers. The sample taken for sequencing was CD4+ T cells sorted from a lymph node. The source of these receptors is a C3H/HeJ mouse with alopecia areata. For the strain, the MHC haplotype given is H2-k.

For this clone: Gene names are the mouse ones. The CDR3 end falls 4 residues outside the read, so it is completed with the germline J gene. The chain carries TRBV5 and TRBJ2-7; 11 bases match TRBD2. Per the germline V gene, CDR1 is LGHNA and CDR2 is YNLKQL (reference sequence). This CDR3 comprises 15 residues. Losses at the gene ends were 4 bases for V and 1 base for J; bases not matched to a gene: 3. The sequenced CDR3 bases are TGTGCCAGCAGCCTCCGGACTGGGGGGTCCTAT. Protein product: CASSLRTGGSY. The full-length CDR3 reads as CASSLRTGGSYEQYF.

Points on this clone: The gene names here belong to mouse. The CDR3 end lies 4 residues beyond the end of the read and is filled in from the germline J gene. This rearrangement joins TRBV13-2 to TRBJ1-1, with 7 positions matching TRBD1. This CDR3 spans 15 amino acids. V was clipped by 0 bases and J by 0 bases; unmatched bases: 2. Germline lookup yields CDR1 NNHNN and CDR2 SYGAGS (reference sequence). Incomplete CDR3 DNA: TGTGCCAGCGGTGATGTAGGGACAGCAAACACA. This gives the protein CASGDVGTANT. The CDR3 in full is CASGDVGTANTEVFF.

On this clone: Gene names are the mouse ones. The read halts 4 residues ahead of the CDR3 end, with the missing end drawn from the germline J gene. The rearrangement links TRBV19 to TRBJ2-2; 9 bases are shared with TRBD2. CDR1 and CDR2 from the germline V gene are FNHDT and SITEND (reference sequence). V was pared by 3 bases and J by 6 bases, with 6 bases of the junction left unmatched. The CDR3 covers 15 residues. CDR3 loop: CASSTTGTGPGQLYF. The part of the CDR3 DNA that was read is TGTGCCAGCAGTACCACCGGGACTGGGCCCGGG.

This clone was counted a few times. The germline and genes are mouse ones. The sequence runs out 4 residues before the end of the CDR3; the remainder is reconstructed from the germline J gene. The rearrangement uses TRBV13-3 and TRBJ2-7; perhaps TRBD2 as D (6 bases). The germline CDR1 and CDR2 sequences are NNHDY and SYVADS. There are 15 residues in the CDR3. Trimming took off 1 base at V and 0 bases at J, with 11 bases between the two ends. CDR3 DNA, as far as it was read: TGTGCCAGCAGTGATTTTCTGGGGCTCTCCTAT. It yields the protein CASSDFLGLSY. The full CDR3 reads CASSDFLGLSYEQYF.

This clone came up many times. Gene names denote mouse genes. The read gets to within 4 residues of the CDR3 end, and the germline J gene fills in the rest. The chain couples TRBV17 to TRBJ2-5, with TRBD1 matching over 7 bases. The V segment lost 10 bases and the J segment 2 bases; nucleotides outside the gene matches: 3. The V gene's germline CDR1 is MNHDT and CDR2 YYDKIL. The CDR3 extends over 12 amino acids. CDR3 sequence reads: CAIDRVQDTQYF. CDR3 DNA (partial): TGTGCTATCGACAGGGTCCAAGAC.

The sample holds a few counts of this clone. Gene names follow the mouse nomenclature. The read is 4 residues too short to cover the CDR3 end, so that end is filled in from the germline J gene. The gene calls are TRBV13-1 and TRBJ2-7; TRBD2 aligns across 10 bases. In germline, CDR1 is NSHNY, CDR2 SYGAGN. The CDR3 spans 15 residues. The CDR3 loop reads CASSDETGGRYEQYF. The covered CDR3 bases are TGTGCCAGCAGTGATGAGACTGGGGGGCGGTAT.

About this clone itself: Mouse names are used for the genes. The read finishes 4 residues shy of the CDR3 end, and the germline J gene is used to complete it. V gene TRBV1 combines with J gene TRBJ2-3; maybe TRBD2 (6 bases). CDR1 is NSQYPW and CDR2 is LRSPGD in the germline V gene (reference sequence). The CDR3 is 14 residues long. V was pared by 5 bases and J by 1 base, with 10 bases between. CDR3 DNA (partial): TGCACCTGCAGTCTCTGGGGCGGTGCAGAA. The encoded protein is CTCSLWGGAE. The CDR3, in full, reads CTCSLWGGAETLYF.

This clone was picked up a small number of times. These gene names are mouse names. The CDR3 end falls 4 residues outside the read, so it is completed with the germline J gene. The rearrangement links TRBV13-2 to TRBJ2-1, with 10 bases identical to TRBD1. The CDR3 totals 13 residues. Germline values: CDR1 NNHNN, CDR2 SYGAGS (reference sequence). The DNA read from the CDR3 is TGTGCCAGTTCTCCGGGACAGGGGACT. Translated, it gives CASSPGQGT. The whole CDR3 protein reads CASSPGQGTEQFF.

This clone has a handful of counts. Germline and genes here are mouse. The CDR3 end is not reached by the read, which stops 4 residues before it; the germline J gene fills it in. V and J are TRBV13-2 and TRBJ2-1, with TRBD2 identical over 13 bases. The CDR3 contains 16 residues. Trimming at V came to 0 bases and at J to 5 bases, leaving 2 bases not matched to a gene. Looked up from germline, CDR1 is NNHNN and CDR2 is SYGAGS (reference sequence). The sequenced part of the CDR3 DNA is TGTGCCAGCGGTGATGTGGGACTGGGGGGGAATGCT. The encoded protein is CASGDVGLGGNA. The full CDR3 protein reads CASGDVGLGGNAEQFF.

This clone has more than one count but fewer than ten. The gene names here belong to mouse. The sequenced fragment ends 4 residues before the CDR3 boundary, so the rest is inferred from the germline J gene. V is TRBV13-1 and J is TRBJ1-2; 8 nucleotides line up with TRBD1. The V gene end was trimmed by 0 bases and the J gene end by 3 bases; junction bases not matched to a gene: 4. The CDR3 sequence is 15 residues long. The germline V gene encodes CDR1 NSHNY and CDR2 SYGAGN. The part of the CDR3 DNA that was read is TGTGCCAGCAGTGATGCAGGGGGCGCTCACTCC. Its protein is CASSDAGGAHS. The whole CDR3 sequence is CASSDAGGAHSDYTF.

This clone was observed a few times. Germline and genes: mouse. The observed sequence ends 3 residues before the CDR3 terminus, with the missing tail filled in from the germline J gene. The chain couples TRBV19 to TRBJ1-6; TRBD1 might be the D (5 bases). TRBJ1-6 carries the ORF label, with uncertain function. Trimming took off 5 bases at V and 0 bases at J, with 12 bases between the two ends. CDR3 length: 16 residues. Germline loops: CDR1 FNHDT, CDR2 SITEND (reference sequence). Incomplete CDR3 DNA: TGTGCCAGCAGCCCAGACAGAAATTCCTATAATTCGCCC. This sequence encodes CASSPDRNSYNSP. The full CDR3 sequence reads CASSPDRNSYNSPLYF.

This clone was seen more than once but under ten times. Each gene name is a mouse one. The read terminates 4 residues ahead of where the CDR3 ends, so the germline J gene completes it. V usage is TRBV1 and J usage is TRBJ2-2; 8 positions match TRBD1. V lost 4 bases, J lost 2 bases, and 6 bases stayed unmatched. Germline assignment: CDR1 NSQYPW and CDR2 LRSPGD (reference sequence). The length of the CDR3 is 16 residues. CDR3 DNA, as far as it was read: TGCACCTGCAGTGGTCAGGGGGCGTCCAACACCGGG. Protein sequence: CTCSGQGASNTG. The full-length CDR3 reads as CTCSGQGASNTGQLYF.

As for this clone: Gene names follow the mouse nomenclature. The CDR3 end is not reached by the read, which stops 4 residues before it; the germline J gene fills it in. The chain has TRBV13-3 and TRBJ2-1; 12 bases are shared with TRBD1. V dropped 5 bases and J dropped 6; count of bases not matched to a gene: 9. CDR3 size: 16 residues. In germline, CDR1 is NNHDY, CDR2 SYVADS. CDR3 bases read: TGTGCCAGCAGCGCCGGGACAGGGGGCTGGGGTGCT. Protein sequence: CASSAGTGGWGA. The whole CDR3 sequence is CASSAGTGGWGAEQFF.

This clone was recorded a few times. Genes and germline are mouse. The read ends 4 residues before the CDR3 terminus; that terminus is restored from the germline J gene. Other nucleotide sequences in the sample specify the same CDR3. The chain recombines TRBV1 with TRBJ2-1; 9 bases are a match to TRBD2. With 3 bases clipped from V and 4 bases from J, the junction kept 4 bases outside the gene matches. The CDR3 consists of 15 residues. Germline V gene lookup returns CDR1 NSQYPW and CDR2 LRSPGD (reference sequence). This CDR3 reads CTCSASGGGYAEQFF. Incomplete CDR3 DNA: TGCACCTGCAGTGCCTCTGGGGGGGGTTATGCT. Full variable domain (outside the CDR3, taken from reference TRBV1 and TRBJ2-1): VTLLEQNPRWRLVPRGQAVNLRCILKNSQYPWMSWYQQDLQKQLQWLFTLRSPGDKEVKSLPGADYLATRVTDTELRLQVANMSQGRTLYCTCSASGGGYAEQFFGPGTRLTVL.

This clone was detected only a few times. Mouse names are used for the genes. The CDR3 is cut off 4 residues early in the read; its end comes from the germline J gene. The sample contains more than one DNA sequence encoding this CDR3. The V gene is TRBV14, the J gene TRBJ2-5, with TRBD2 matching 11 bases. Germline trimming cut 4 bases from V and 3 bases from J; bases unmatched to any gene: 1. This CDR3 has 14 residues. Germline V CDR1 and CDR2: SGHDT, FRDEAV. CDR3 region: CASSRTGGQDTQYF. The DNA read from the CDR3 is TGTGCCAGCAGTCGGACTGGGGGGCAAGAC.

As for this clone: Mouse names are used for the genes. The CDR3 is cut off 4 residues early in the read; its end comes from the germline J gene. The V and J genes are TRBV13-2 and TRBJ2-2; a possible D gene is TRBD2 (6 bases). Trimming shortened V by 4 bases and J by 3 bases, and 13 bases separated the two germline ends. This CDR3 has 15 amino acids. Germline V gene data show CDR1 as NNHNN and CDR2 as SYGAGS (reference sequence). The CDR3 reads CASGRGGRDTGQLYF. CDR3 DNA, as far as it was read: TGTGCCAGCGGTCGCGGGGGGAGGGACACCGGG.

With regard to this clone: Genes here carry mouse names. The sequence runs out 4 residues before the end of the CDR3; the remainder is reconstructed from the germline J gene. The chain links TRBV19 to TRBJ2-1; 11 bases agree with TRBD1. The CDR3 is 15 residues long. Trimming took 9 bases from V and 0 from J; bases not matched to a gene: 5. The germline CDR1 and CDR2 sequences are FNHDT and SITEND (reference sequence). The CDR3 bases that were read are TGTGCCACCAGGGACAGGGGGACTAACTATGCT. Translation gives CATRDRGTNYA. The entire CDR3 is CATRDRGTNYAEQFF.

This clone appeared a few times. Gene labels here are mouse ones. Other DNA sequences within the sample encode an identical CDR3. CDR3 residues: CTCSALGNYAEQFF. The sequenced CDR3 bases are TGCACCTGCAGTGCACTTGGGAACTATGCT. This chain uses TRBV1 with TRBJ2-1; D gene unclear. The read finishes 4 residues shy of the CDR3 end, and the germline J gene is used to complete it. CDR1 and CDR2 from the germline V gene are NSQYPW and LRSPGD (reference sequence). This CDR3 comprises 14 residues. V was pared by 2 bases and J by 1 base, with 6 bases between.

This clone has a handful of counts. Germline and genes: mouse. The DNA ends 4 residues before the CDR3 does, and the rest of the CDR3 is filled in from the germline J gene. Other nucleotide sequences from this sample produce the same CDR3. The chain recombines TRBV1 with TRBJ2-5; TRBD2 matches at 8 bases. J gave up 1 base and V 3 bases, and 3 bases lay outside the gene matches. Germline CDR1 reads NSQYPW; CDR2 reads LRSPGD (reference sequence). The CDR3 is 15 residues long. The chain's CDR3 is CTCSAVWGDQDTQYF. The CDR3 bases that were read are TGCACCTGCAGTGCTGTCTGGGGGGACCAAGAC.

In the case of this clone: Gene names are the mouse ones. The read stops 4 residues short of the end of the CDR3; the missing end is completed from the germline J gene. The chain couples TRBV1 to TRBJ2-7, with 9 positions matching TRBD2. Germline V gene data show CDR1 as NSQYPW and CDR2 as LRSPGD (reference sequence). This CDR3 is built from 14 residues. The CDR3 loop is CTCSADLGGHEQYF. CDR3 DNA, as far as it was read: TGCACCTGCAGTGCAGATTTGGGGGGGCAT. The full variable domain, completed using reference TRBV1 and TRBJ2-7, is VTLLEQNPRWRLVPRGQAVNLRCILKNSQYPWMSWYQQDLQKQLQWLFTLRSPGDKEVKSLPGADYLATRVTDTELRLQVANMSQGRTLYCTCSADLGGHEQYFGPGTRLTVL.

This clone was recorded a few times. The gene symbols are mouse symbols. With the read ending 3 residues before the CDR3 end, the germline J gene is used to fill in that end. Additional DNA sequences in this sample encode the identical CDR3. The gene calls are TRBV13-1 and TRBJ1-6; 8 positions match TRBD1. TRBJ1-6 falls under the ORF class, with uncertain function. The CDR3 sequence is 15 residues long. V shed 0 bases, J shed 5 bases, and the junction held 1 base outside the gene matches. From germline, CDR1 is NSHNY and CDR2 SYGAGN. This CDR3 is CASSDAQGDNSPLYF. CDR3 bases read: TGTGCCAGCAGTGATGCACAGGGGGATAATTCGCCC.

As for this clone: Gene names and germline refer to mouse. Read sequence stops 4 residues before the CDR3 end, and the germline J gene provides the missing end. The chain joins TRBV31 to TRBJ2-3; 11 bases are shared with TRBD2. The CDR3 runs 15 residues. Per germline, CDR1 GKSSPN and CDR2 SITVG. J lost 4 bases, V lost 0 bases, and 3 bases had no gene match. The sequenced part of the CDR3 DNA is TGTGCCTGGAGTCTACACTGGGGGGGCACAGAA. It encodes CAWSLHWGGTE. The whole CDR3 protein reads CAWSLHWGGTETLYF.

As for this clone: Here the gene names and germline are mouse. The read terminates 4 residues before the CDR3 end, so the remaining end is supplied by the germline J gene. The chain links TRBV13-1 to TRBJ1-4, with 11 positions matching TRBD1. Germline CDR1 NSHNY, CDR2 SYGAGN. CDR3 size: 16 residues. CDR3 region: CASSAPYGTGGERLFF. The CDR3 DNA, read in part, is TGTGCCAGCAGTGCCCCCTACGGGACAGGGGGCGAA.

On this clone: Genes and germline are mouse. The read ends 4 residues early relative to the CDR3; the germline J gene fills the gap. The sample contains more than one DNA sequence encoding this CDR3. This chain joins TRBV5 and TRBJ2-3; tentatively, D is TRBD2 (6 bases). The germline gives CDR1 LGHNA, CDR2 YNLKQL (reference sequence). V gave up 4 bases and J gave up 3 bases, with 11 bases separating them. The CDR3 contains 14 residues. Partial CDR3 DNA: TGTGCCAGCAGCCCCGGTGGGGGAGCAGAA. This encodes CASSPGGGAE. The CDR3 in its entirety is CASSPGGGAETLYF.

A word on this clone: Genes and germline are mouse. Read data end 4 residues before the CDR3 end; the end is taken from the germline J gene. The V call is TRBV3, the J call TRBJ1-1; 8 bases line up with TRBD1. The CDR3 consists of 12 residues. The germline CDR1 and CDR2 sequences are SNHLY and FYNGKV (reference sequence). V dropped 9 bases and J dropped 4; count of bases not matched to a gene: 4. The CDR3: CARNRGCTEVFF. The CDR3 bases that were read are TGTGCCAGAAACAGGGGGTGCACA. Combining the CDR3 with reference TRBV3 and TRBJ1-1 gives the whole variable domain GPKVLQIPSHQIIDMGQMVTLNCDPVSNHLYFYWYKQILGQQMEFLVNFYNGKVMEKSKLFKDQFSVERPDGSYFTLKIQPTALEDSAVYFCARNRGCTEVFFGKGTRLTVV.

In this sample, this clone turned up a few times. Genes and germline come from the mouse. The read ends 4 residues before the CDR3 terminus; that terminus is restored from the germline J gene. The gene calls are TRBV19 and TRBJ2-1; tentatively, D is TRBD1 (6 bases). CDR1 and CDR2 from the germline V gene are FNHDT and SITEND (reference sequence). V lost 5 bases to trimming and J lost 5 bases, with 11 bases between them. The CDR3 runs 13 residues. The CDR3 DNA, read in part, is TGTGCCAGCAGGGACAGCCCTAATGCT. Residues: CASRDSPNA. The whole CDR3 is CASRDSPNAEQFF.

This clone was recorded a few times. Gene names denote mouse genes. The read ends 4 residues shy of where the CDR3 ends; the end is completed using the germline J gene. V is TRBV13-1 and J is TRBJ1-2; tentative D call: TRBD1 (6 bases). Per germline, CDR1 NSHNY and CDR2 SYGAGN. This CDR3 region has 14 residues. Trimming took off 1 base at V and 3 bases at J, with 10 bases between the two ends. The CDR3 sequence is CASSDLGADSDYTF. The sequenced CDR3 bases are TGTGCCAGCAGTGATCTGGGGGCGGACTCC.